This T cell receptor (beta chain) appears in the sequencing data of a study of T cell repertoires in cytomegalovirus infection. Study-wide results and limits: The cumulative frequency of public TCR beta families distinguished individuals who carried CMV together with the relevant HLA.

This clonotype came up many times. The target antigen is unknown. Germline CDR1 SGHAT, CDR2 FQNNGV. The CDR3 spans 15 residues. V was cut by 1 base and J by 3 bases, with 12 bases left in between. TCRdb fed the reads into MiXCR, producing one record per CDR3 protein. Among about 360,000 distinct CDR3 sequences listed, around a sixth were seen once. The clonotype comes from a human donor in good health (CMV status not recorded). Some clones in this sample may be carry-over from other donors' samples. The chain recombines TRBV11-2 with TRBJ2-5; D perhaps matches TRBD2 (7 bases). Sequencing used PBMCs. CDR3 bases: TGTGCCAGCAGCTTAGTCGGGGGGCGAAAAGAGACCCAGTACTTC. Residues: CASSLVGGRKETQYF.